This entry lists 4 T cell receptor beta chains sequenced from one sample in a study of OX40 agonist ivuxolimab in advanced cancers. Sequencing was performed with immunoSEQ multiplex PCR; in TCRdb, only in-frame clones are kept and a portion is missing. The sample gives about 49,000 clones, 85% of which show up once; about a fifth is in the top ten. The sample in question was CD4+ or CD8+ T cells sorted from blood, obtained in a trial of the OX40 agonist ivuxolimab. Receptor source: an adult with an advanced solid tumor such as melanoma, head and neck, liver or kidney cancer.

This sequence joins TRBV29-1 and TRBJ2-1; tentative D call: TRBD1 (6 bases). Deletions cut 4 bases from V and 10 bases from J, with 14 bases between. In germline, CDR1 is SQVTM, CDR2 ANQGSEA. The CDR3 covers 12 residues. CDR3 coding DNA: TGCAGCGTTGGTCCCCTGACAGGCGAGCAGTTCTTC. It is translated as CSVGPLTGEQFF.

V usage is TRBV9 and J usage is TRBJ2-2; 9 nucleotides line up with TRBD1. V was pared by 4 bases and J by 0 bases, with 7 bases of the junction left unmatched. The CDR3 length is 17 residues. CDR1 and CDR2 (germline): SGDLS, YYNGEE. CDR3 residues: CASSYRDRAPNTGELFF. In nucleotides, the CDR3 is TGTGCCAGCAGCTACCGGGACAGGGCCCCGAACACCGGGGAGCTGTTTTTT. Combining the CDR3 with reference TRBV9 and TRBJ2-2 gives the whole variable domain DSGVTQTPKHLITATGQRVTLRCSPRSGDLSVYWYQQSLDQGLQFLIQYYNGEERAKGNILERFSAQQFPDLHSELNLSSLELGDSALYFCASSYRDRAPNTGELFFGEGSRLTVL.

The gene calls are TRBV7-7 and TRBJ2-2; perhaps TRBD1 as D (6 bases). Germline V gene lookup returns CDR1 SSHAT and CDR2 FNYEAQ (reference sequence). V lost 0 bases to trimming and J lost 6 bases, with 11 bases between them. The CDR3 runs to 15 residues. CDR3 bases: TGTGCCAGCAGCTTAGCTACAGGGCTGGCCGGGGAGCTGTTTTTT. Residues: CASSLATGLAGELFF.

The chain couples TRBV5-1 to TRBJ1-1, with 9 bases matching TRBD1. The J segment lost 2 bases and the V segment lost 3 bases, leaving 2 bases of the junction unmatched. Germline V CDR1 and CDR2: SGHRS, YFSETQ. The CDR3 covers 14 residues. CDR3 region: CASSSGQGNTEAFF. In DNA, the CDR3 is TGCGCCAGCAGCTCGGGACAGGGCAACACTGAAGCTTTCTTT.